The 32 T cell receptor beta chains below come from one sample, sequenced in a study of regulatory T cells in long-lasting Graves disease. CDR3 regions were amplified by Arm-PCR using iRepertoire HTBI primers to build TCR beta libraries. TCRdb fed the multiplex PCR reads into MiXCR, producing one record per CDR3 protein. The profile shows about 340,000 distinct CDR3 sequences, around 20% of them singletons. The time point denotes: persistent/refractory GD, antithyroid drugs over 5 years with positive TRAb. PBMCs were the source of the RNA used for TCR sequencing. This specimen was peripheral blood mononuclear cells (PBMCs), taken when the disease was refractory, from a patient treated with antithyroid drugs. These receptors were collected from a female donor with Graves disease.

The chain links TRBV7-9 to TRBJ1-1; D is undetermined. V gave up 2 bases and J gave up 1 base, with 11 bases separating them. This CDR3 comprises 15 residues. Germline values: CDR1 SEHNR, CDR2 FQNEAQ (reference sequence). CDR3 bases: TGTGCCAGCAGCTTAAGAAGTGGGCCGAACACTGAAGCTTTCTTT. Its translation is CASSLRSGPNTEAFF. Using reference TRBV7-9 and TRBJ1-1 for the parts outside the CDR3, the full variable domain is DTGVSQNPRHKITKRGQNVTFRCDPISEHNRLYWYRQTLGQGPEFLTYFQNEAQLEKSRLLSDRFSAERPKGSFSTLEIQRTEQGDSAMYLCASSLRSGPNTEAFFGQGTRLTVV.

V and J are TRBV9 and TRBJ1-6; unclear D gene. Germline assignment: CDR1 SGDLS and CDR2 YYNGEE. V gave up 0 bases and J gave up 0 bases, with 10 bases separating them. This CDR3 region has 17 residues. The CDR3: CASSVEGRSSYNSPLHF. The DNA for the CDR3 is TGTGCCAGCAGCGTAGAGGGCAGGAGCTCCTATAATTCACCCCTCCACTTT.

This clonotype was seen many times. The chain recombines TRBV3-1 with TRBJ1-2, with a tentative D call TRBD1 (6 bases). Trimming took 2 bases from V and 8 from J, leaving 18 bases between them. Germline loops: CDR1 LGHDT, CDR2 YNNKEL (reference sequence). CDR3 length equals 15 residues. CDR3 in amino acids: CASSQQIGQRLGYTF. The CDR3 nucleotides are TGTGCCAGCAGCCAACAGATCGGACAGAGGTTGGGCTACACCTTC.

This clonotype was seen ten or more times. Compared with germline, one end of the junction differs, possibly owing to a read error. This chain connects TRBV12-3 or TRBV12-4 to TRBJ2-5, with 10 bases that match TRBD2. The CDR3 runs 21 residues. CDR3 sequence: CASRKGVRGGLAVIDHETQYF. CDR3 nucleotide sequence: TGTGCCAGCAGGAAGGGAGTCAGGGGCGGACTAGCGGTAATCGACCACGAGACCCAGTACTTC.

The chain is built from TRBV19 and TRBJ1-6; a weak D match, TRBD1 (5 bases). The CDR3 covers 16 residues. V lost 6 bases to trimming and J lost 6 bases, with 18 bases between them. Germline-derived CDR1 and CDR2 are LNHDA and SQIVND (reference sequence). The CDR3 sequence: CASSSSSGIANSPLHF. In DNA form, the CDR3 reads TGTGCCAGTAGCAGCTCTTCAGGGATTGCTAATTCACCCCTCCACTTT.

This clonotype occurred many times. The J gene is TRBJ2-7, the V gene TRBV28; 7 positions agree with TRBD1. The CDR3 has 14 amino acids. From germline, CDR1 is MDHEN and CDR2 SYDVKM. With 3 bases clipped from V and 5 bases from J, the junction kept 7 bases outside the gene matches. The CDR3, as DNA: TGTGCCAGCAGTTTGGGACAGCCGCAGGACGAGCAGTACTTC. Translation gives CASSLGQPQDEQYF.

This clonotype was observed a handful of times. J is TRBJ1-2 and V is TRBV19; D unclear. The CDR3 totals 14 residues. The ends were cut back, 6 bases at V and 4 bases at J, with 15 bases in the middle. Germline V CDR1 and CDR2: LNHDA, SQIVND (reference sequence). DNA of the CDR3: TGTGCCAGTAGCCTAGAAGGTCCGGTCTATGGCTACACCTTC. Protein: CASSLEGPVYGYTF.

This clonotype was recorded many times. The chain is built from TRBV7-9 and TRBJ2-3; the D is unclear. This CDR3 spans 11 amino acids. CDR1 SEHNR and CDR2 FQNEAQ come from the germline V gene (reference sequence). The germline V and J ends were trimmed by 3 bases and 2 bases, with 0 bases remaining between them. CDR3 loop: CASSFTDTQYF. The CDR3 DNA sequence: TGTGCCAGCAGCTTCACAGATACGCAGTATTTT.

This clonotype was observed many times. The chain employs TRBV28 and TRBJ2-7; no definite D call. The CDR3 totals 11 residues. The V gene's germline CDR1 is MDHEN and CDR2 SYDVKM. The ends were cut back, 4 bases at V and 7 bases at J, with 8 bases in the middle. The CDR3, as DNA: TGTGCCAGCAGTTCTGTTGGGGAGCAGTACTTC. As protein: CASSSVGEQYF.

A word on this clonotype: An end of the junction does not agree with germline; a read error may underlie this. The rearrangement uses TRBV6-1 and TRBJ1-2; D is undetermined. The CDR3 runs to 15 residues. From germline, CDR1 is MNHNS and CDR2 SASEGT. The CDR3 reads CASSPGLLQLYSYTF. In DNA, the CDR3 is TGTGCCAGCAGCCCCGGACTCCTCCAACTCTATAGCTACACCTTC.

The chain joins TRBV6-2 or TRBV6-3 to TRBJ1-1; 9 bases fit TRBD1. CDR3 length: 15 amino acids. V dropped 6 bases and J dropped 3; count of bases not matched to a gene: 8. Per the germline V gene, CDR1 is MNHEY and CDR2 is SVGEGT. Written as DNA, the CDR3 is TGTGCCAGCAGCGACAGGGGGGTAGGGGACACTGAAGCTTTCTTT. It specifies CASSDRGVGDTEAFF.

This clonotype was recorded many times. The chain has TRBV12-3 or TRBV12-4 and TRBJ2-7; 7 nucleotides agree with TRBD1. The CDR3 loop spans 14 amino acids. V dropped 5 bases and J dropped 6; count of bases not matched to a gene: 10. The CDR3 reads CASSPDRLSVEQYF. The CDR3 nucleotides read TGTGCCAGCAGTCCGGACAGGTTATCGGTCGAGCAGTACTTC.

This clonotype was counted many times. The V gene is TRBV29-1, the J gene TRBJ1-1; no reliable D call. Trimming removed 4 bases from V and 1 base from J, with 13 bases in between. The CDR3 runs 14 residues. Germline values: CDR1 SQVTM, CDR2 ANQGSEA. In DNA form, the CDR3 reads TGCAGCGTTGGGTTTCGCCTGGCGAACACTGAAGCTTTCTTT. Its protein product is CSVGFRLANTEAFF.

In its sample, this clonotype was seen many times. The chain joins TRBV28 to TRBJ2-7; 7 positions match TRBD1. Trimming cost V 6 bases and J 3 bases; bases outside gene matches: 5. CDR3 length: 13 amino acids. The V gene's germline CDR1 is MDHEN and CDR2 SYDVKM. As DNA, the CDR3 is TGTGCCAGCAGACACGGACAGGACTACGAGCAGTACTTC. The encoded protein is CASRHGQDYEQYF.

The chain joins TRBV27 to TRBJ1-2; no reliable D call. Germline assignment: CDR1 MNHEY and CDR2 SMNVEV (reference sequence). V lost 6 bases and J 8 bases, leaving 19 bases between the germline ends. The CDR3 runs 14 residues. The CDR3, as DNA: TGTGCCAGCAGCCGGGAGAACGCTAGATCGGGCTACACCTTC. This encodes CASSRENARSGYTF.

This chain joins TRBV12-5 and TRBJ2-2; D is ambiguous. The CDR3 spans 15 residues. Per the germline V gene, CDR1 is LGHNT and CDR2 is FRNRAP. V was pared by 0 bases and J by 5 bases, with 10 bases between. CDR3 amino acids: CASGLVLGRTGELFF. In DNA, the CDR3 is TGTGCTAGTGGTTTGGTACTCGGTCGGACCGGGGAGCTGTTTTTT.

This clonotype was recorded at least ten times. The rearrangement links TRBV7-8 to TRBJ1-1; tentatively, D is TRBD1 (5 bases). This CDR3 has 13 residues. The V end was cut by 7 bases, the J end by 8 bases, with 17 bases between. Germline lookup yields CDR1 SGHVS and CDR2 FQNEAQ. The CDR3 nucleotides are TGTGCCAGCATGGGGGTGGGGTGGGCCGAAGCTTTCTTT. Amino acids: CASMGVGWAEAFF.

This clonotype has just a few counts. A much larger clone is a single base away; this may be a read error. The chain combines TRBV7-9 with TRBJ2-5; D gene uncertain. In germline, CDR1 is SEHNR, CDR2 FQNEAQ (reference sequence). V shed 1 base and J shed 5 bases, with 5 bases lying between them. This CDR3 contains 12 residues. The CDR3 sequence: CASSLDWETQYF. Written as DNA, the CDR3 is TGTGCCAGCAGCTTAGATTGGGAGACCCAGTACTTC. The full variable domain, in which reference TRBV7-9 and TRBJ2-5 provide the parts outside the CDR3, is DTGVSQNPRHKITKRGQNVTFRCDPISEHNRLYWYRQTLGQGPEFLTYFQNEAQLEKSRLLSDRFSAERPKGSFSTLEIQRTEQGDSAMYLCASSLDWETQYFGPGTRLLVL.

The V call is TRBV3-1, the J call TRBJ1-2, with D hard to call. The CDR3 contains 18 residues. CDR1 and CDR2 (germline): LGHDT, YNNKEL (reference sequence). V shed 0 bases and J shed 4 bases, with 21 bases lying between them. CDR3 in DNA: TGTGCCAGCAGCCAAGATCCTTTTCGGTCCCCCCGAGGCTATGGCTACACCTTC. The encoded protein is CASSQDPFRSPRGYGYTF.

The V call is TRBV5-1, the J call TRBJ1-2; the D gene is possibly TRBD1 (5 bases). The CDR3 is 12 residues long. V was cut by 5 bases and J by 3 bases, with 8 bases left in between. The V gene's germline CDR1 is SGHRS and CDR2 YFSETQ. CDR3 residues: CASSDRYYGYTF. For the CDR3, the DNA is TGCGCCAGCAGTGACAGATACTATGGCTACACCTTC.

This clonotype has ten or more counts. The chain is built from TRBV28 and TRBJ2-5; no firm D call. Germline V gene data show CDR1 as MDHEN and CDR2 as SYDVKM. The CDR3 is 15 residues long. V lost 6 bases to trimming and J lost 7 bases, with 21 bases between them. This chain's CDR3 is CASRPSWTVGGTQYF. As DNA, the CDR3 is TGTGCCAGCAGGCCCTCGTGGACGGTCGGCGGGACCCAGTACTTC.

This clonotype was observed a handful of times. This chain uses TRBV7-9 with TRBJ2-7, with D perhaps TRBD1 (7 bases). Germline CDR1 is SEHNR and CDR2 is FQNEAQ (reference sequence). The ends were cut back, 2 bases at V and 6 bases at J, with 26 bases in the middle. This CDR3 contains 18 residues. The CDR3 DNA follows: TGTGCCAGCAGCTTAAGACCCGGGACAGCGGATCGGGGGAGCGAGCAGTACTTC. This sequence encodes CASSLRPGTADRGSEQYF.

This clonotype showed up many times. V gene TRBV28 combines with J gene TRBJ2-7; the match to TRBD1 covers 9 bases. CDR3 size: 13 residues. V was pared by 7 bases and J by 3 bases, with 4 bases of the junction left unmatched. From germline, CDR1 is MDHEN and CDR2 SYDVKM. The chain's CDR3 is CASTGTGYYEQYF. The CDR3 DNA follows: TGTGCCAGCACAGGGACAGGGTACTACGAGCAGTACTTC.

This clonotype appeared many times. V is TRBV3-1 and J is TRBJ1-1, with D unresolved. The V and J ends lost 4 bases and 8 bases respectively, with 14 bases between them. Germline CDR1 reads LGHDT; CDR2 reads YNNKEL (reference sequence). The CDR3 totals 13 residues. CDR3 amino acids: CASSLPERREAFF. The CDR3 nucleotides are TGTGCCAGCAGCCTTCCCGAGCGGAGGGAAGCTTTCTTT.

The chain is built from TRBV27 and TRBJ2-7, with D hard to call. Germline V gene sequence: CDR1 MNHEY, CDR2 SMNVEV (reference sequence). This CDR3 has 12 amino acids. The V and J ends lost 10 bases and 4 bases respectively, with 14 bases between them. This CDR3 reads CAIPGPGYEQYF. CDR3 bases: TGTGCCATCCCAGGACCCGGTTACGAGCAGTACTTC.

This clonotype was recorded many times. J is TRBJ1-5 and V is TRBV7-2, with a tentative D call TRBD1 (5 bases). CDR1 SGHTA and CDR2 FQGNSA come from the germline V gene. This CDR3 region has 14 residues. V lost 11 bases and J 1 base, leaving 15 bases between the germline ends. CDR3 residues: CAPHRGGSNQPQHF. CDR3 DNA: TGTGCCCCCCACCGGGGGGGAAGCAATCAGCCCCAGCATTTT.

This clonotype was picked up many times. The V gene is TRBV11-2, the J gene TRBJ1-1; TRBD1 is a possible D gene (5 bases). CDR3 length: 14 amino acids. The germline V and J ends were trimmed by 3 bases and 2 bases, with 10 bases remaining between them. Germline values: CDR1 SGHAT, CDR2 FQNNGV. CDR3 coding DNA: TGTGCCAGCAGCTTCTACGGGGGTAACACTGAAGCTTTCTTT. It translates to CASSFYGGNTEAFF.

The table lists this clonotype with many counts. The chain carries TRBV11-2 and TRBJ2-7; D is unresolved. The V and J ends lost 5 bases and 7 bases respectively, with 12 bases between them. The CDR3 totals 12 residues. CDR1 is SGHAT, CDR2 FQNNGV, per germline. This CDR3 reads CASSLRPAEQYF. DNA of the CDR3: TGTGCCAGCAGCCTTCGACCGGCGGAGCAGTACTTC.

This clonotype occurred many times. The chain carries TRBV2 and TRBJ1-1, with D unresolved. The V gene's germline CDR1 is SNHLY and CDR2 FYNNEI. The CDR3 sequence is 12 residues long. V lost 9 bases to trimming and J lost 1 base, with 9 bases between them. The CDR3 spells CARRRGNTEAFF. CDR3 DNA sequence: TGTGCCAGGAGGAGAGGGAACACTGAAGCTTTCTTT.

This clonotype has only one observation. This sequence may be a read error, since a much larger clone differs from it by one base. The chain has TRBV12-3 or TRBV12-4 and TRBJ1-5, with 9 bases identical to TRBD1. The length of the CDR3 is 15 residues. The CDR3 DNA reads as TGTGCCAGCAGCTCGGGGGACAGGGAATATCAGCCCCAGCGTTTT. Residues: CASSSGDREYQPQRF.

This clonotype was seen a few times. The CDR3 reads CASSSGGPPGYTF. The CDR3 DNA reads as TGTGCCAGTAGTTCGGGCGGACCGCCTGGCTACACCTTC. The J gene is TRBJ1-2, the V gene TRBV19; D uncertain. The V and J ends lost 5 bases and 7 bases respectively, with 14 bases between them. CDR3 size: 13 residues. The V gene's germline CDR1 is LNHDA and CDR2 SQIVND (reference sequence).

The CDR3 DNA follows: TGTGCCAGCAGCTTAAGAGGGGCGACTTCACCCCTCCACTTT. It encodes CASSLRGATSPLHF. This chain connects TRBV7-9 to TRBJ1-6; D might be TRBD1 (5 bases). CDR1 SEHNR and CDR2 FQNEAQ come from the germline V gene (reference sequence). The CDR3 consists of 14 residues. The ends were cut back, 2 bases at V and 9 bases at J, with 11 bases in the middle.